These 12 T cell receptor beta chains share one sample of origin, sequenced in a study of blood T cell repertoires in COVID-19 (TCRdb year 2020). To prepare the library, the immunoSEQ multiplex PCR assay was applied. Imported from immuneACCESS, the table was reduced by TCRdb to in-frame sequences with V and J called. These copies leave out some clones; in studies compared against another copy, an unresolved V gene accounts for under half, and the cause of the remainder is not known. In all, the sample holds about 80,000 clones, and roughly 80% of those were seen once. Of the sample, about 16% falls within the top ten clones. Source material: peripheral blood. These receptors originate from a woman aged 80 or over with acute or convalescent COVID-19.

The V call is TRBV5-1, the J call TRBJ2-5; D might be TRBD1 (5 bases). Trimming removed 2 bases from V and 4 bases from J, with 9 bases in between. This CDR3 region has 13 residues. CDR1 and CDR2 from the germline V gene are SGHRS and YFSETQ. The CDR3 region is CASSFTGPETQYF. DNA of the CDR3: TGCGCCAGCAGCTTCACAGGCCCAGAGACCCAGTACTTC. The full variable domain, its missing parts supplied by reference TRBV5-1 and TRBJ2-5, is KAGVTQTPRYLIKTRGQQVTLSCSPISGHRSVSWYQQTPGQGLQFLFEYFSETQRNKGNFPGRFSGRQFSNSRSEMNVSTLELGDSALYLCASSFTGPETQYFGPGTRLLVL.

This chain links TRBV5-8 with TRBJ1-5; 7 bases agree with TRBD1. The CDR3 runs 17 residues. V lost 2 bases and J lost 1; bases outside the gene matches: 9. In germline, CDR1 is SGHTS, CDR2 YDEGEE. Here the CDR3 reads CASSLRQGWMSNQPQHF. The CDR3 DNA follows: TGTGCCAGCAGCTTACGACAGGGTTGGATGAGCAATCAGCCCCAGCATTTT.

The gene calls are TRBV28 and TRBJ2-1; 13 bases are a match to TRBD2. The CDR3 consists of 15 residues. Germline V CDR1 and CDR2: MDHEN, SYDVKM. The V gene end was trimmed by 7 bases and the J gene end by 5 bases; junction bases not matched to a gene: 5. The CDR3 DNA is TGTGCCAGCACCCAGGGACTAGCGGGGAACAATGAGCAGTTCTTC. Translated, it gives CASTQGLAGNNEQFF.

The chain links TRBV4-3 to TRBJ2-5, with 9 bases that match TRBD2. The germline V gene has CDR1 LGHNA and CDR2 YSLEER. Trimming cost V 1 base and J 5 bases; bases outside gene matches: 8. This CDR3 has 16 residues. The CDR3 reads CASSQGASGVGETQYF. As DNA, the CDR3 is TGCGCCAGCAGCCAAGGGGCTAGCGGGGTGGGGGAGACCCAGTACTTC.

This clone was seen a handful of times. This rearrangement joins TRBV6-2 or TRBV6-3 to TRBJ2-2, with 12 bases matching TRBD2. The CDR3 has 18 amino acids. Germline-derived CDR1 and CDR2 are MNHEY and SVGEGT. J gave up 1 base and V 5 bases, and 8 bases lay outside the gene matches. In DNA, the CDR3 is TGTGCCAGCAGTGAGACGACTAGCGGGGGCCGGAACACCGGGGAGCTGTTTTTT. Translating it yields CASSETTSGGRNTGELFF.

This clone was counted a single time. The chain is built from TRBV10-1 and TRBJ2-7, with TRBD2 as a possible D gene (5 bases). Per the germline V gene, CDR1 is WNHNN and CDR2 is SYGVQD (reference sequence). Trimming stripped 0 bases from V and 2 bases from J, with 8 bases between. This CDR3 is built from 14 residues. The CDR3 coding sequence is TGCGCCAGCAGTGAGTCACTAGACCCCTACGAGCAGTACTTC. Amino acid sequence: CASSESLDPYEQYF.

Comment on this clone: Other DNA sequences from this sample encode an identical CDR3 as well. The chain employs TRBV6-1 and TRBJ1-2; possibly TRBD1 for D (6 bases). Deletions cut 3 bases from V and 4 bases from J, with 9 bases between. In germline, CDR1 is MNHNS, CDR2 SASEGT. The CDR3 loop spans 13 amino acids. CDR3: CASSETGGYGYTF. CDR3 DNA: TGTGCCAGCAGTGAGACAGGTGGCTATGGCTACACCTTC.

V usage is TRBV5-6 and J usage is TRBJ2-6; D unclear. The germline V gene encodes CDR1 SGHDT and CDR2 YYEEEE. The CDR3 is 16 amino acids. The V and J ends lost 2 bases and 0 bases respectively, with 9 bases between them. CDR3 DNA: TGTGCCAGCAGCTTTGGCCGCCACTCTGGGGCCAACGTCCTGACTTTC. Translation: CASSFGRHSGANVLTF.

The chain links TRBV6-1 to TRBJ1-6, with D possibly matching TRBD1 (5 bases). This CDR3 spans 15 amino acids. Per germline, CDR1 MNHNS and CDR2 SASEGT. The V and J ends lost 3 bases and 6 bases respectively, with 12 bases between them. CDR3 protein: CASSESGPTNSPLHF. CDR3 coding DNA: TGTGCCAGCAGTGAGTCAGGGCCAACTAATTCACCCCTCCACTTT.

CDR3 nucleotide sequence: TGTGCCAGCAGCTTACATCAGGGGGCTGATTCACCCCTCCACTTT. Protein sequence: CASSLHQGADSPLHF. J is TRBJ1-6 and V is TRBV7-2, with 8 bases lining up with TRBD1. The CDR3 has 15 amino acids. CDR1 and CDR2 (germline): SGHTA, FQGNSA. V was pared by 2 bases and J by 8 bases, with 5 bases of the junction left unmatched.

This clone was detected once. The chain links TRBV28 to TRBJ1-3, with 8 bases lining up with TRBD1. The V and J ends lost 5 bases and 4 bases, in that order; junction bases with no gene match: 4. The CDR3 extends over 14 amino acids. CDR1 is MDHEN, CDR2 SYDVKM, per germline. The CDR3 DNA reads TGTGCCAGCAGTGAGACAGGGGTCGGAAACACCATATATTTT. Protein product: CASSETGVGNTIYF.

This rearrangement joins TRBV14 to TRBJ2-7; D might be TRBD2 (5 bases). The CDR3 loop spans 13 amino acids. The V and J ends lost 4 bases and 7 bases respectively, with 14 bases between them. CDR1 and CDR2 (germline): SGHDN, FVKESK. The CDR3 DNA reads TGTGCCAGCAGCCCGCCCGGACTCGGGGAGCAGTACTTC. Amino acids: CASSPPGLGEQYF.